Sequencing of this TCR beta chain was carried out in a study of CD8 T cells in Susac syndrome. CDR1 and CDR2 (germline): MGHDK, SYGVNS. With V trimmed by 3 bases and J by 4 bases, 3 bases remained unmatched. The CDR3 covers 13 residues. An amount of RNA that ranged from roughly 0.45 to 1 ug was reverse transcribed with random hexamers. TCRdb passed the immunoSEQ multiplex PCR reads through MiXCR, listing each CDR3 protein once. Of roughly 400,000 distinct CDR3 sequences in the sample, more than 80% were seen once. Sequencing input: CD8+ T cells from PBMCs. The source is a human donor with multiple sclerosis. The chain joins TRBV25-1 to TRBJ2-7; TRBD1 agrees at 7 bases. CDR3 DNA sequence: TGTGCCAGCAGTGACGGGACAGAATACGAGCAGTACTTC. Translation: CASSDGTEYEQYF.